These 9 T cell receptor beta chains share one sample of origin, sequenced in a study of T cells in Graves' hyperthyroidism and ophthalmopathy. RNA transcripts were the template for amplifying TCR beta CDR3 regions. With the HTBI primer set, the TCR CDR3 went through a first round of RT-PCR. TCRdb redid the calling of the multiplex PCR reads with MiXCR, one entry per CDR3 protein. The sample includes some 360,000 distinct CDR3 sequences, about 15% of them seen just once. The sequenced sample consisted of blood. These receptors were taken from a woman aged 60-75 years with Graves' hyperthyroidism.

This clonotype was observed a few times. The CDR3 region has the DNA TGCGCCAGCGCCCCGGTAGCGGAGAACACCGGGGAGCTGTTTTTT. Translating gives CASAPVAENTGELFF. V gene TRBV5-1 combines with J gene TRBJ2-2; a possible D gene is TRBD2 (6 bases). The CDR3 length is 15 residues. The germline V gene encodes CDR1 SGHRS and CDR2 YFSETQ. V was cut by 7 bases and J by 1 base, with 14 bases left in between. The whole variable domain, filled in from reference TRBV5-1 and TRBJ2-2, reads KAGVTQTPRYLIKTRGQQVTLSCSPISGHRSVSWYQQTPGQGLQFLFEYFSETQRNKGNFPGRFSGRQFSNSRSEMNVSTLELGDSALYLCASAPVAENTGELFFGEGSRLTVL.

The table lists this clonotype with many counts. The CDR3 DNA reads TGTGCCAGCATCTATCGGGAGGGAGGGGGAGATACGCAGTATTTT. Translating it yields CASIYREGGGDTQYF. V gene TRBV27 combines with J gene TRBJ2-3, with 8 bases lining up with TRBD2. Germline CDR1 and CDR2: MNHEY and SMNVEV (reference sequence). V was pared by 7 bases and J by 5 bases, with 11 bases of the junction left unmatched. The CDR3 runs to 15 residues.

The chain couples TRBV10-3 to TRBJ2-2, with D maybe TRBD1 (6 bases). V gave up 6 bases and J gave up 1 base, with 15 bases separating them. CDR3 length: 16 amino acids. CDR1 is ENHRY and CDR2 is SYGVKD in the germline V gene. The CDR3 loop reads CAIRAQGRQNTGELFF. CDR3 nucleotides: TGTGCCATCAGGGCCCAGGGGCGGCAGAACACCGGGGAGCTGTTTTTT.

The chain couples TRBV20-1 to TRBJ2-1; D uncertain. The V gene's germline CDR1 is DFQATT and CDR2 SNEGSKA (reference sequence). This CDR3 contains 16 residues. The germline V and J ends were trimmed by 1 base and 0 bases, with 13 bases remaining between them. The CDR3 region is CSARGQREISYNEQFF. CDR3 DNA sequence: TGCAGTGCTAGAGGTCAGCGAGAAATCTCCTACAATGAGCAGTTCTTC.

This clonotype showed up many times. The V and J genes are TRBV11-2 and TRBJ2-7; 14 nucleotides align to TRBD2. CDR3 length: 16 residues. The germline V gene has CDR1 SGHAT and CDR2 FQNNGV. Losses at the gene ends were 5 bases for V and 4 bases for J; bases not matched to a gene: 7. The CDR3 region is CASSGLAGGFAYEQYF. The CDR3 DNA reads TGTGCCAGCAGCGGACTAGCGGGAGGATTCGCGTACGAGCAGTACTTC. The variable domain in full, with the rest retrieved from reference TRBV11-2 and TRBJ2-7, is EAGVAQSPRYKIIEKRQSVAFWCNPISGHATLYWYQQILGQGPKLLIQFQNNGVVDDSQLPKDRFSAERLKGVDSTLKIQPAKLEDSAVYLCASSGLAGGFAYEQYFGPGTRLTVT.

A few counts support this clonotype. The chain recombines TRBV20-1 with TRBJ2-5; D may match TRBD1 or TRBD2 (6 bases each). Germline V CDR1 and CDR2: DFQATT, SNEGSKA (reference sequence). The V end was cut by 1 base, the J end by 4 bases, with 10 bases between. There are 13 residues in the CDR3. DNA for the CDR3: TGCAGTGCTAGAGGGAGGGGGTCAGAGACCCAGTACTTC. Residues: CSARGRGSETQYF.

The chain carries TRBV11-2 and TRBJ2-3; 9 nucleotides line up with TRBD2. V lost 0 bases and J lost 4; bases outside the gene matches: 5. Germline-derived CDR1 and CDR2 are SGHAT and FQNNGV. The CDR3 sequence is 16 residues long. CDR3: CASSLDAGGPSDTQYF. The CDR3 nucleotides are TGTGCCAGCAGCTTAGACGCGGGAGGGCCCTCAGATACGCAGTATTTT.

This clonotype was counted a few times. The V call is TRBV5-1, the J call TRBJ2-3; the D gene is possibly TRBD1 (5 bases). V was trimmed by 3 bases and J by 0 bases, leaving 20 bases between them. This CDR3 is built from 18 residues. Per the germline V gene, CDR1 is SGHRS and CDR2 is YFSETQ. The CDR3 reads CASSSHGARAPSTDTQYF. CDR3 nucleotide sequence: TGCGCCAGCAGCTCCCATGGGGCTCGCGCCCCCAGCACAGATACGCAGTATTTT.

This clonotype turned up a few times. The chain has TRBV5-1 and TRBJ2-2; TRBD1 agrees at 9 bases. The CDR3 loop spans 15 amino acids. The V gene's germline CDR1 is SGHRS and CDR2 YFSETQ. The junction had 4 bases not matched to a gene; V was cut back by 4 bases and J by 3 bases. CDR3 in amino acids: CASSQRTGDTGELFF. In nucleotides, the CDR3 is TGCGCCAGCAGCCAGCGGACAGGGGACACCGGGGAGCTGTTTTTT.